The 15 T cell receptor beta chains below were found in one sample sequenced in a study of T-cell reconstitution after alpha-beta-depleted transplantation in children. Unique molecular identifiers tagged the TCRbeta library. A single record per CDR3 protein comes from TCRdb applying MiXCR to the PCR reads. This table holds almost 500,000 distinct CDR3 sequences, roughly an eighth found once. The specimen comprised PBMCs from the stem cell graft donor, sampled from the stem cell graft. The origin of the receptors is a human donor who donated a stem cell graft to a child with combined immunodeficiency.

On this clonotype: The junction and the germline gene differ at one end; a read error may be behind it. The chain employs TRBV10-3 and TRBJ2-2; a weak D match, TRBD2 (8 bases). CDR1 and CDR2 from the germline V gene are ENHRY and SYGVKD. The CDR3 runs 16 residues. CDR3 sequence reads: CAISDREGAKTGELFF. The DNA of the CDR3 is TGTGCCATCAGTGATCGGGAGGGGGCGAAGACCGGGGAGCTGTTTTTT.

This clonotype has more than one count but fewer than ten. The gene calls are TRBV5-1 and TRBJ2-7; D gene unclear. Germline lookup yields CDR1 SGHRS and CDR2 YFSETQ. There are 14 residues in the CDR3. V lost 1 base to trimming and J lost 7 bases, with 15 bases between them. The CDR3 sequence is CASSLFPGSEEQYF. The CDR3 nucleotides are TGCGCCAGCAGCTTGTTTCCCGGGTCGGAAGAGCAGTACTTC.

This clonotype was seen more than once but under ten times. The chain couples TRBV15 to TRBJ2-5; D gene unclear. V was trimmed by 3 bases and J by 1 base, leaving 6 bases between them. From germline, CDR1 is LNHNV and CDR2 YYDKDF (reference sequence). This CDR3 is built from 13 residues. The CDR3 nucleotides are TGTGCCACCAGCAGGGGGTTCCAAGAGACCCAGTACTTC. Its protein product is CATSRGFQETQYF.

This clonotype has ten or more counts. The V gene is TRBV11-2, the J gene TRBJ2-5; no reliable D call. CDR3 length: 13 residues. CDR1 is SGHAT and CDR2 is FQNNGV in the germline V gene. The germline V and J ends were trimmed by 5 bases and 4 bases, with 11 bases remaining between them. This CDR3 reads CASSILIAETQYF. In nucleotides, the CDR3 is TGTGCCAGCAGCATTCTTATCGCAGAGACCCAGTACTTC.

In its sample, this clonotype was seen many times. The chain couples TRBV12-3 or TRBV12-4 to TRBJ2-5; a possible D gene is TRBD1 (6 bases). The CDR3 loop spans 16 amino acids. The ends were cut back, 6 bases at V and 2 bases at J, with 19 bases in the middle. The CDR3 DNA reads TGTGCCAGCAGGTTCACTGGCCCAGGGGAGCAAGAGACCCAGTACTTC. Protein product: CASRFTGPGEQETQYF.

This clonotype was detected only a few times. The V gene is TRBV27, the J gene TRBJ2-7; 8 bases align to TRBD2. Germline CDR1 MNHEY, CDR2 SMNVEV (reference sequence). With V trimmed by 8 bases and J by 3 bases, 6 bases remained unmatched. The CDR3 consists of 13 residues. In nucleotides, the CDR3 is TGTGCCAGCGCCCGGGGGGGTCACTACGAGCAGTACTTC. Encoded protein: CASARGGHYEQYF.

This clonotype has a single count. The chain uses TRBV5-1 and TRBJ1-1; no reliable D call. V was cut by 1 base and J by 5 bases, with 12 bases left in between. The germline CDR1 and CDR2 sequences are SGHRS and YFSETQ. CDR3 length: 14 amino acids. The CDR3 here is CASSLRQDGTEAFF. The CDR3 DNA sequence: TGCGCCAGCAGCTTGAGGCAGGATGGTACTGAAGCTTTCTTT.

The sample holds many counts of this clonotype. The chain couples TRBV7-2 to TRBJ2-5; weak D call: TRBD2 (7 bases). CDR1 SGHTA and CDR2 FQGNSA come from the germline V gene. The ends were cut back, 1 base at V and 3 bases at J, with 12 bases in the middle. This CDR3 region has 15 residues. The CDR3: CASSLGGGHEETQYF. As DNA, the CDR3 is TGTGCCAGCAGCTTAGGGGGGGGCCACGAAGAGACCCAGTACTTC. Drawing the rest from reference TRBV7-2 and TRBJ2-5, the complete variable domain is GAGVSQSPSNKVTEKGKDVELRCDPISGHTALYWYRQSLGQGLEFLIYFQGNSAPDKSGLPSDRFSAERTGGSVSTLTIQRTQQEDSAVYLCASSLGGGHEETQYFGPGTRLLVL.

This clonotype was observed a handful of times. The chain links TRBV29-1 to TRBJ2-7, with 8 bases aligning to TRBD1. CDR3 length: 13 amino acids. The V and J ends lost 6 bases and 2 bases, in that order; junction bases with no gene match: 6. Per germline, CDR1 SQVTM and CDR2 ANQGSEA. DNA for the CDR3: TGCAGCGTCTTACCGGGACAGGCCTACGAGCAGTACTTC. Protein: CSVLPGQAYEQYF.

The V and J genes are TRBV12-3 or TRBV12-4 and TRBJ2-1; possible D gene TRBD1, 5 bases. Trimming removed 3 bases from V and 7 bases from J, with 10 bases in between. The CDR3 consists of 13 residues. Here the CDR3 reads CASSLQGSNEQFF. The CDR3 bases are TGTGCCAGCAGTTTGCAGGGAAGTAATGAGCAGTTCTTC.

This clonotype has a handful of counts. This chain connects TRBV7-9 to TRBJ1-1; D is uncertain. Germline V gene lookup returns CDR1 SEHNR and CDR2 FQNEAQ (reference sequence). The germline V and J ends were trimmed by 4 bases and 6 bases, with 12 bases remaining between them. This CDR3 region has 13 residues. In DNA form, the CDR3 reads TGTGCCAGCAGCTCCCGGGCGGCTGCTGAAGCTTTCTTT. Residues: CASSSRAAAEAFF.

The table lists this clonotype with a few counts. CDR3 coding DNA: TGTGCCAGCAGAGGGGGGGGAGAGACTGAAGCTTTCTTT. It codes for CASRGGGETEAFF. The chain recombines TRBV6-2 or TRBV6-3 with TRBJ1-1; possible D gene TRBD1, 6 bases. V was clipped by 6 bases and J by 5 bases, with 13 bases between them. This CDR3 region has 13 residues. Per the germline V gene, CDR1 is MNHEY and CDR2 is SVGEGT.

The CDR3 loop reads CASSQTLAGGPGTDTQYF. CDR3 coding DNA: TGTGCCAGCAGCCAAACACTAGCGGGAGGTCCAGGCACAGATACGCAGTATTTT. The gene calls are TRBV4-2 and TRBJ2-3; 12 bases match TRBD2. V lost 2 bases, J lost 1 base, and 7 bases stayed unmatched. This CDR3 contains 18 residues. Germline V gene sequence: CDR1 LGHNA, CDR2 YNFKEQ.

The chain links TRBV5-1 to TRBJ2-3, with 10 nucleotides matching TRBD2. Germline V gene sequence: CDR1 SGHRS, CDR2 YFSETQ. Losses at the gene ends were 4 bases for V and 3 bases for J; bases not matched to a gene: 8. There are 16 residues in the CDR3. CDR3 DNA sequence: TGCGCCAGCAGCATACGAGCGGGAGGGCCTACAGATACGCAGTATTTT. Translating gives CASSIRAGGPTDTQYF.

The table lists this clonotype with a few counts. The chain couples TRBV7-2 to TRBJ1-1; tentative D call: TRBD1 (6 bases). Germline V gene sequence: CDR1 SGHTA, CDR2 FQGNSA. The CDR3 length is 15 residues. Trimming stripped 0 bases from V and 1 base from J, with 9 bases between. For the CDR3, the DNA is TGTGCCAGCAGCTTAGCTTGGGGGCCGAACACTGAAGCTTTCTTT. It is translated as CASSLAWGPNTEAFF.